The 15 T cell receptor beta chains listed next were all sequenced from one sample in a study of T cells in Graves' hyperthyroidism and ophthalmopathy. Researchers amplified the TCR beta CDR3 regions from RNA transcripts. TCR CDR3 regions were first amplified by RT-PCR with HTBI primers. TCRdb used MiXCR to reprocess the multiplex PCR reads, holding one entry per CDR3 protein. The table lists some 530,000 distinct CDR3 sequences, about 22% of them singletons. Specimen: blood. The source of these receptors is a woman aged 65 to 85 with Graves' ophthalmopathy.

The chain combines TRBV24-1 with TRBJ2-1; D gene unclear. The CDR3 has 14 amino acids. V gave up 1 base and J gave up 6 bases, with 9 bases separating them. Germline assignment: CDR1 KGHDR and CDR2 SFDVKD. CDR3 DNA sequence: TGTGCCACCAGTGATTTCCGGCAAGGCAATGAGCAGTTCTTC. This encodes CATSDFRQGNEQFF.

In the case of this clonotype: A much larger clone is a single base away; this may be a read error. This chain joins TRBV30 and TRBJ1-2; D is undetermined. CDR1 and CDR2 (germline): GTSNPN, SVGIG (reference sequence). This CDR3 is 12 amino acids long. The CDR3 spells CTLGGPIYGYTF. CDR3 sequence (DNA): TGTACTCTCGGCGGGCCGATCTATGGCTACACCTTC.

The chain employs TRBV7-2 and TRBJ1-1; the match to TRBD1 covers 9 bases. The CDR3 loop spans 16 amino acids. V was pared by 1 base and J by 1 base, with 4 bases of the junction left unmatched. Germline V gene sequence: CDR1 SGHTA, CDR2 FQGNSA. CDR3 in amino acids: CASSLVTGGRNTEAFF. CDR3 nucleotide sequence: TGTGCCAGCAGCTTAGTGACAGGGGGTAGGAACACTGAAGCTTTCTTT.

This clonotype was seen only a few times. This rearrangement joins TRBV4-1 to TRBJ1-2, with 7 bases lining up with TRBD1. Germline V lookup: CDR1 MGHRA, CDR2 YSYEKL. The V segment lost 5 bases and the J segment 4 bases; nucleotides outside the gene matches: 7. The CDR3 is 14 amino acids. CDR3 nucleotide sequence: TGCGCCAGCAGCTTAGACAGGGTTAGCTATGGCTACACCTTC. Protein sequence: CASSLDRVSYGYTF.

J is TRBJ2-6 and V is TRBV5-1; no definite D call. Trimming pared 2 bases from V and 4 bases from J, leaving 10 bases between. Per the germline V gene, CDR1 is SGHRS and CDR2 is YFSETQ. The CDR3 spans 15 residues. In DNA, the CDR3 is TGCGCCAGCAGCTTAGAGAGTGCCGGGGCCAACGTCCTGACTTTC. It is translated as CASSLESAGANVLTF.

The chain links TRBV28 to TRBJ2-5; D could derive from TRBD1 or TRBD2 (5 bases each). CDR3 length equals 11 residues. CDR1 and CDR2 from the germline V gene are MDHEN and SYDVKM. Trimming pared 11 bases from V and 13 bases from J, leaving 20 bases between. CDR3: CAGSMGDDMYF. In DNA form, the CDR3 reads TGTGCCGGATCGATGGGGGACGATATGTACTTC. The whole variable domain, filled in from reference TRBV28 and TRBJ2-5, reads DVKVTQSSRYLVKRTGEKVFLECVQDMDHENMFWYRQDPGLGLRLIYFSYDVKMKEKGDIPEGYSVSREKKERFSLILESASTNQTSMYLCAGSMGDDMYFGPGTRLLVL.

The genes are TRBV6-1 and TRBJ1-1; TRBD1 is a possible D gene (6 bases). The V gene's germline CDR1 is MNHNS and CDR2 SASEGT. V shed 5 bases and J shed 4 bases, with 20 bases lying between them. CDR3 length: 16 amino acids. The CDR3 here is CASSTREGVRGTEAFF. The CDR3 DNA is TGTGCCAGCAGTACCCGAGAGGGGGTTAGGGGCACTGAAGCTTTCTTT.

This clonotype has ten or more counts. CDR3 bases: TGCAGTGCTAGAGGACAGGGGACTTACGAGCAGTACTTC. Translation gives CSARGQGTYEQYF. V usage is TRBV20-1 and J usage is TRBJ2-7; TRBD1 agrees at 8 bases. Per germline, CDR1 DFQATT and CDR2 SNEGSKA (reference sequence). The V gene end was trimmed by 1 base and the J gene end by 4 bases; junction bases not matched to a gene: 3. CDR3 length: 13 residues.

The CDR3 bases are TGCGCCAGCAGCCCACCGACAGACTATGGCTACACCTTC. Encoded protein: CASSPPTDYGYTF. This chain uses TRBV5-1 with TRBJ1-2; possible D gene TRBD1, 5 bases. Trimming stripped 4 bases from V and 3 bases from J, with 10 bases between. There are 13 residues in the CDR3. In germline, CDR1 is SGHRS, CDR2 YFSETQ.

The V call is TRBV20-1, the J call TRBJ2-3, with TRBD2 matching over 8 bases. The CDR3 is 16 amino acids. Germline assignment: CDR1 DFQATT and CDR2 SNEGSKA (reference sequence). Trimming at V came to 3 bases and at J to 4 bases, leaving 12 bases not matched to a gene. In DNA, the CDR3 is TGCAGTGCTAGGGCGGGAGGATCTGCGGTGGCAGATACGCAGTATTTT. As protein: CSARAGGSAVADTQYF.

In this sample, this clonotype turned up many times. The chain couples TRBV20-1 to TRBJ1-1, with D tentatively TRBD1 (6 bases). Germline V gene lookup returns CDR1 DFQATT and CDR2 SNEGSKA (reference sequence). CDR3 length equals 11 residues. V was cut by 3 bases and J by 11 bases, with 13 bases left in between. The CDR3 sequence: CSASEGVNAFF. In DNA form, the CDR3 reads TGCAGTGCTAGTGAGGGGGTCAATGCTTTCTTT.

The rearrangement joins TRBV18 to TRBJ1-1, with 7 nucleotides matching TRBD1. The germline CDR1 and CDR2 sequences are KGHSH and LQKENI. The V segment lost 2 bases and the J segment 1 base; nucleotides outside the gene matches: 4. The CDR3 runs to 15 residues. CDR3 nucleotide sequence: TGTGCCAGCTCACCAATGGGACAGCAGAACACTGAAGCTTTCTTT. Encoded protein: CASSPMGQQNTEAFF.

The rearrangement joins TRBV7-9 to TRBJ1-2; 11 bases line up with TRBD1. This CDR3 spans 16 amino acids. The germline V gene encodes CDR1 SEHNR and CDR2 FQNEAQ (reference sequence). The ends lost 5 bases at V and 8 bases at J; junction bases unmatched: 13. Here the CDR3 DNA reads TGTGCCAGCAGCCGGCCTGGGACAGGGGGTCTCGTGGGCTACACCTTC. Its translation: CASSRPGTGGLVGYTF.

The CDR3 region is CATSQYNEQFF. CDR3 DNA sequence: TGTGCCACCAGCCAGTACAATGAGCAGTTCTTC. The chain joins TRBV24-1 to TRBJ2-1, with D hard to call. The CDR3 sequence is 11 residues long. Per the germline V gene, CDR1 is KGHDR and CDR2 is SFDVKD. Trimming removed 7 bases from V and 4 bases from J, with 4 bases in between.

There are a few counts of this clonotype. This sequence joins TRBV7-3 and TRBJ1-1; perhaps TRBD1 as D (6 bases). From germline, CDR1 is SGHTA and CDR2 FQGTGA. This CDR3 region has 14 residues. V lost 5 bases and J lost 7, with 17 bases in between. CDR3 amino acids: CASSHGQQGREAFF. CDR3 DNA: TGTGCCAGCAGCCACGGACAGCAGGGTCGTGAAGCTTTCTTT.